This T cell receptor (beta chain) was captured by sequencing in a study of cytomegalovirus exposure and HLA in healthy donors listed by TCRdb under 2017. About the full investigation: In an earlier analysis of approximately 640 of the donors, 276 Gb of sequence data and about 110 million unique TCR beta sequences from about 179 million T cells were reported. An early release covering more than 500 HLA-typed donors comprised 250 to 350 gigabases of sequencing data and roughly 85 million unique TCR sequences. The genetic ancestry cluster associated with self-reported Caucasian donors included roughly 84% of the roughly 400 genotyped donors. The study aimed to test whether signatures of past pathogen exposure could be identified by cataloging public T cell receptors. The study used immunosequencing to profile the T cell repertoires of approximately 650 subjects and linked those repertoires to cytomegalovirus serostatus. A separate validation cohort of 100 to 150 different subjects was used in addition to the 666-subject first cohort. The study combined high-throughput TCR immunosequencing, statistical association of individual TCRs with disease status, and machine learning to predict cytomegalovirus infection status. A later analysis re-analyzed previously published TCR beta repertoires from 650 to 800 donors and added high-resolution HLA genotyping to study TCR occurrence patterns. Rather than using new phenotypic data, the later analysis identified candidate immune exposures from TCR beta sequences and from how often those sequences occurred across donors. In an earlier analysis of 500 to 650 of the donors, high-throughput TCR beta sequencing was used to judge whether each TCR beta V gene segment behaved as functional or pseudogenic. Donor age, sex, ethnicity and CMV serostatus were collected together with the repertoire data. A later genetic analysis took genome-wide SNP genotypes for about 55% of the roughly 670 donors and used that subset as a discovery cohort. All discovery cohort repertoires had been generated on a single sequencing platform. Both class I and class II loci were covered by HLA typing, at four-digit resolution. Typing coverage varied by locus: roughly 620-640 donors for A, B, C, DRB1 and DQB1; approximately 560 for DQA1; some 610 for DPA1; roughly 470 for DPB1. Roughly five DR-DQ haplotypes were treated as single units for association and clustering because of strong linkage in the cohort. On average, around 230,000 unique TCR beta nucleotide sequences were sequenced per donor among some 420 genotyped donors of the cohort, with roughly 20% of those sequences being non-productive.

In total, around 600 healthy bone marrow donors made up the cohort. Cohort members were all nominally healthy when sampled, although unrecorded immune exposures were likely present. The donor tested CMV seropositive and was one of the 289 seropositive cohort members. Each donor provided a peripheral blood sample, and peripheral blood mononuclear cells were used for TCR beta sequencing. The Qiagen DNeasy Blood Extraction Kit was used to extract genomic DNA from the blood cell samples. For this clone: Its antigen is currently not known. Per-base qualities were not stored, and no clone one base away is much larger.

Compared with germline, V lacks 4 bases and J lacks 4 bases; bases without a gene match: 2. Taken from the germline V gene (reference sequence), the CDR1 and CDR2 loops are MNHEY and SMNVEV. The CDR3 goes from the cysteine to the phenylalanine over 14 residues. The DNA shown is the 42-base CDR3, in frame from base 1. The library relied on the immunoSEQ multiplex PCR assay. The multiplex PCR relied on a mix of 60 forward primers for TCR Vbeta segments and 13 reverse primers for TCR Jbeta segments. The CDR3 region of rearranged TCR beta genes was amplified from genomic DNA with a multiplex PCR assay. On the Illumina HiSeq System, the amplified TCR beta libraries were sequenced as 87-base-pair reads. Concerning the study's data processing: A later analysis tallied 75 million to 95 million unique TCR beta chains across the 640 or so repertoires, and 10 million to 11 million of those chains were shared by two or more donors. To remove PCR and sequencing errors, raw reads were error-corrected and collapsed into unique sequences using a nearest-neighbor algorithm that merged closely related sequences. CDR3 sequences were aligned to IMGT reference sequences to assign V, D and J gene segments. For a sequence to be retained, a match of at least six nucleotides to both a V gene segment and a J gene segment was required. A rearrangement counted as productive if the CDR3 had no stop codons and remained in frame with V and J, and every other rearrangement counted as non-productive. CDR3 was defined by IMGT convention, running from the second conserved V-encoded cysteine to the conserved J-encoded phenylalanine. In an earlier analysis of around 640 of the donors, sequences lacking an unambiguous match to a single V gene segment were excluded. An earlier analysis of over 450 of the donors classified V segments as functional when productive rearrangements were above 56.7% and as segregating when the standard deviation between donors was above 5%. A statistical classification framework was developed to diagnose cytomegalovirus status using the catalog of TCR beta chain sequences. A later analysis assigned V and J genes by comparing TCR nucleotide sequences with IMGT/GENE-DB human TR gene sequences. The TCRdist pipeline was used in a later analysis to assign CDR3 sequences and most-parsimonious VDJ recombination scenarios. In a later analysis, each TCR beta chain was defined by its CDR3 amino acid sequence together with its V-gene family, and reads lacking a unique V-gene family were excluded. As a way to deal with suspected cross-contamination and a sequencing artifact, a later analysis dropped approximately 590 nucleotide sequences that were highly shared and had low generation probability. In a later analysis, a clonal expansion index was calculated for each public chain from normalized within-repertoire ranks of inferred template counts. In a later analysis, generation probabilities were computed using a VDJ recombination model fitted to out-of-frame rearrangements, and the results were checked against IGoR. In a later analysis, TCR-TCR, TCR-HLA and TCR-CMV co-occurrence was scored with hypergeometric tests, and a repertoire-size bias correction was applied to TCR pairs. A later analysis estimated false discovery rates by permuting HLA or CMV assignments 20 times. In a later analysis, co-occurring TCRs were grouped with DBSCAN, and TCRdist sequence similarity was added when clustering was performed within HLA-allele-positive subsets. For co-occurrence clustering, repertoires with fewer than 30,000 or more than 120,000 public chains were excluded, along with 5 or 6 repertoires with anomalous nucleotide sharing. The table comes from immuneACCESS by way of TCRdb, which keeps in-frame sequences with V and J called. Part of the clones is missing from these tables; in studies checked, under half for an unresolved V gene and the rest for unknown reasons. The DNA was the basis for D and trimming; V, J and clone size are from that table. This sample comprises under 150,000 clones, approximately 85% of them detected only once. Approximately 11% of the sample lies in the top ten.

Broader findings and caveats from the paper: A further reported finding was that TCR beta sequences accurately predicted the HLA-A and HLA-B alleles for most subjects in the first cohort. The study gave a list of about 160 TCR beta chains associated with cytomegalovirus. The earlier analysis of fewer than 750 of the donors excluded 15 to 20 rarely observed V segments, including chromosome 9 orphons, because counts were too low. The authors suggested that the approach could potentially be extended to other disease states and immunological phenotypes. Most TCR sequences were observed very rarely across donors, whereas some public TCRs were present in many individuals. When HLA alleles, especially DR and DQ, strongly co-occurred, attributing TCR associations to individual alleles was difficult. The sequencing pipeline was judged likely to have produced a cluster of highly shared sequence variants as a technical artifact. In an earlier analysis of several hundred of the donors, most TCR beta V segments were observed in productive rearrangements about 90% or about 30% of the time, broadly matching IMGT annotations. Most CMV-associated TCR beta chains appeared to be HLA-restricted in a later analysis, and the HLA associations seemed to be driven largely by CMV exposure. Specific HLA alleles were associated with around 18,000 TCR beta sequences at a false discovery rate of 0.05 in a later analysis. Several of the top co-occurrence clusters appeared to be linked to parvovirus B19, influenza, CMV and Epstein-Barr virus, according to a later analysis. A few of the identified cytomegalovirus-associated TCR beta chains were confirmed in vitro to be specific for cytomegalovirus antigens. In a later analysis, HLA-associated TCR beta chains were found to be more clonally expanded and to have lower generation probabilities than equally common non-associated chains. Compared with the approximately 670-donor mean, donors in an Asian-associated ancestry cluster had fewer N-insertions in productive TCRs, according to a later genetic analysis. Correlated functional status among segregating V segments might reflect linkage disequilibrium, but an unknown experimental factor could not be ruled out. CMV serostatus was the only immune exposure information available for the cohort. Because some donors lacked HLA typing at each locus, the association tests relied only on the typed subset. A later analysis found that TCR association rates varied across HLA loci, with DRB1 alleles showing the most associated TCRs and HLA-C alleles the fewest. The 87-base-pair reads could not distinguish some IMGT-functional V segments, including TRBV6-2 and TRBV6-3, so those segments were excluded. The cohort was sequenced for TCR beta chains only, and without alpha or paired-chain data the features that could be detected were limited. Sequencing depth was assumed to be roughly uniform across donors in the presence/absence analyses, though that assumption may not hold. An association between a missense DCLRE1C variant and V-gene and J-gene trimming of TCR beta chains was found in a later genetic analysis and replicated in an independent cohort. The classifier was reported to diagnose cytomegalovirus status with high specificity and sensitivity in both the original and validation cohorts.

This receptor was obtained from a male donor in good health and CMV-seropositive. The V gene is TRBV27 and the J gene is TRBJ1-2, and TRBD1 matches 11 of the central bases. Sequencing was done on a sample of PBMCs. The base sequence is TGTGCCAGCAGTTGGGGACAGGGGGGCTATGGCTACACCTTC. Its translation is CASSWGQGGYGYTF.